This T cell receptor beta chain was observed in a study of blood T cell repertoires in COVID-19. Looking at the study overall: Whether acute or convalescent, the COVID-19 samples came from the United States, Italy and Spain. The analysed material was cDNA or gDNA that came from T cells, B-cell-depleted T cells, or PBMCs.

A word on this clone: This same CDR3 is encoded by further DNA sequences in the sample.

In germline, CDR1 is MNHEY, CDR2 SVGAGI. Trimming removed 8 bases from V and 3 bases from J; junction bases left unmatched: 5. This CDR3 has 14 residues. Sequenced by immunoSEQ multiplex PCR; TCRdb stores in-frame clones only, minus some. The sample lists about 73,000 clones, roughly 80% occurring once. This sequence joins TRBV6-5 and TRBJ1-5; 9 bases are shared with TRBD1. This sequence originates from a woman aged 55-70 years with acute or convalescent COVID-19. The sample taken for sequencing was peripheral blood. The CDR3 region is CASSGTGNNQPQHF. CDR3 nucleotide sequence: TGTGCCAGCTCCGGGACAGGGAACAATCAGCCCCAGCATTTT.